A single sample gave rise to the 11 T cell receptor beta chains below, sequenced in a study of T cell clonality in common variable immunodeficiency. Study-level results: Fewer deletions and N-nucleotide insertions were reportedly seen in common variable immunodeficiency TCR beta sequences.

Libraries were prepared by immunoSEQ multiplex PCR; TCRdb keeps only in-frame clonotypes and omits some of them. This sample has around 30,000 clones, each found more than once. No antigens are known for them. Sequenced material: peripheral blood mononuclear cells. All receptors derive from a human donor with common variable immunodeficiency.

In its sample, this clone was seen many times. The read comes to an end 3 residues before the CDR3 does, leaving the germline J gene to fill in the end. The chain uses TRBV11-2 and TRBJ2-7; 7 nucleotides align to TRBD1. The germline V gene encodes CDR1 SGHAT and CDR2 FQNNGV. There are 13 residues in the CDR3. The V and J ends lost 6 bases and 4 bases, in that order; junction bases with no gene match: 6. The CDR3 loop reads CASSQTQGYEQYF. The sequenced CDR3 bases are TGTGCCAGCAGTCAAACACAGGGGTACGAG.

This clone came up many times. Coverage ceases 3 residues before the CDR3 finishes, and the germline J gene fills in the end. This sequence joins TRBV20-1 and TRBJ2-5; weak D call: TRBD2 (6 bases). The V end was cut by 5 bases, the J end by 2 bases, with 9 bases between. Per germline, CDR1 DFQATT and CDR2 SNEGSKA (reference sequence). CDR3 length: 12 residues. Incomplete CDR3 DNA: TGCAGTGCTCCGGGACTTCAAGAGACC. Protein sequence: CSAPGLQET. The complete CDR3 sequence is CSAPGLQETQYF.

This clone was counted ten times or more. Read coverage stops 3 residues before the CDR3 terminus; the germline J gene supplies the remainder. The rearrangement joins TRBV19 to TRBJ2-1, with D tentatively TRBD1 (5 bases). Trimming shortened V by 3 bases and J by 6 bases, and 9 bases separated the two germline ends. The germline V gene encodes CDR1 LNHDA and CDR2 SQIVND (reference sequence). The CDR3 length is 13 residues. This CDR3 reads CASSMDGANEQFF. The CDR3 bases that were read are TGTGCCAGTAGTATGGATGGGGCCAATGAG.

This clone was seen repeatedly, ten times or more. The observed sequence ends 3 residues before the CDR3 terminus, with the missing tail filled in from the germline J gene. This chain joins TRBV10-3 and TRBJ2-4, with D possibly being TRBD1 (5 bases). V gave up 3 bases and J gave up 6 bases, with 9 bases separating them. The V gene's germline CDR1 is ENHRY and CDR2 SYGVKD. This CDR3 region has 13 residues. Incomplete CDR3 DNA: TGTGCCATCAGTGATGTTCAGGGAAACATT. Translated: CAISDVQGNI. The full CDR3 is CAISDVQGNIQYF.

Regarding this clone: The observed sequence ends 3 residues before the CDR3 terminus, with the missing tail filled in from the germline J gene. Other DNA sequences within the sample encode an identical CDR3. The chain couples TRBV19 to TRBJ2-1, with D possibly being TRBD1 (6 bases). This CDR3 has 15 residues. V dropped 7 bases and J dropped 6 bases, with 19 bases sitting between them. Germline V gives CDR1 LNHDA, CDR2 SQIVND (reference sequence). CDR3 in amino acids: CASKRGRGIPNEQFF. The CDR3 bases that were read are TGTGCCAGTAAGAGGGGCAGGGGTATTCCCAATGAG.

This clone was detected only a few times. The CDR3 extends 3 residues past the end of the read, so its final part is completed from the germline J gene. The chain has TRBV2 and TRBJ1-2; 9 bases match TRBD1. Germline V gives CDR1 SNHLY, CDR2 FYNNEI. V shed 6 bases and J 2 bases; nucleotides not matched to a gene: 4. The CDR3 contains 14 residues. The part of the CDR3 DNA that was read is TGTGCCAGCAGCCCCGGGACAGGGAACTATGGC. This translates into CASSPGTGNYG. The full-length CDR3 reads as CASSPGTGNYGYTF.

This clone was found a few times. Read data end 3 residues before the CDR3 end; the end is taken from the germline J gene. V and J are TRBV7-3 and TRBJ2-2; 7 bases match TRBD2. Germline lookup yields CDR1 SGHTA and CDR2 FQGTGA. CDR3 length: 18 residues. The junction had 12 bases not matched to a gene; V was cut back by 5 bases and J by 0 bases. The CDR3 protein is CASSRREGGAANTGELFF. The part of the CDR3 DNA that was read is TGTGCCAGCAGCCGTAGGGAGGGTGGGGCTGCGAACACCGGGGAG.

With respect to this clone: The read halts 3 residues ahead of the CDR3 end, with the missing end drawn from the germline J gene. This chain links TRBV5-1 with TRBJ1-2; D may be TRBD1 (5 bases). The CDR3 is made up of 16 amino acids. Germline V gives CDR1 SGHRS, CDR2 YFSETQ. The CDR3: CASSLDWAKGPAGYTF. The sequenced part of the CDR3 DNA is TGCGCCAGCAGCTTGGATTGGGCCAAGGGGCCCGCAGGC.

About this clone: Read coverage stops 3 residues before the CDR3 terminus; the germline J gene supplies the remainder. J is TRBJ2-1 and V is TRBV5-1; 7 nucleotides line up with TRBD1. This CDR3 has 13 amino acids. Germline V CDR1 and CDR2: SGHRS, YFSETQ. The trim removed 4 bases at V and 9 bases at J, leaving 7 bases unmatched. The part of the CDR3 DNA that was read is TGCGCCAGCAGCGACGACAGGGAGAGTGAG. Its protein is CASSDDRESE. The complete CDR3 protein is CASSDDRESEQFF.

The sequenced CDR3 bases are TGTGCCAGTAGTATAGGTAGCGGGAGACGGTTTGGAGAGACC. This sequence encodes CASSIGSGRRFGET. From start to end, the CDR3 is CASSIGSGRRFGETQYF. This chain joins TRBV19 and TRBJ2-5; 9 bases agree with TRBD2. The read stops 3 residues short of the end of the CDR3; the missing end is completed from the germline J gene. Germline-derived CDR1 and CDR2 are LNHDA and SQIVND (reference sequence). Unmatched junction bases numbered 10, after V lost 1 base and J lost 4 bases. The CDR3 is 17 amino acids.

At least ten counts were recorded for this clone. The read ends 3 residues early relative to the CDR3; the germline J gene fills the gap. This chain connects TRBV5-1 to TRBJ2-7; TRBD2 matches at 13 bases. The J segment lost 0 bases and the V segment lost 2 bases, leaving 8 bases of the junction unmatched. This CDR3 contains 18 residues. Germline V gene lookup returns CDR1 SGHRS and CDR2 YFSETQ. CDR3 loop: CASSLGGLAGARSYEQYF. CDR3 DNA (partial): TGCGCCAGCAGCTTAGGAGGACTAGCGGGAGCCCGCTCCTACGAG. The whole variable domain, remainder taken from reference TRBV5-1 and TRBJ2-7, is KAGVTQTPRYLIKTRGQQVTLSCSPISGHRSVSWYQQTPGQGLQFLFEYFSETQRNKGNFPGRFSGRQFSNSRSEMNVSTLELGDSALYLCASSLGGLAGARSYEQYFGPGTRLTVT.